Below, one TCR beta chain is given with its context. What this receptor recognizes is not known. Nothing much larger sits one base from this clone, and base qualities are not available. The source of the sample is a study of blood T cell repertoires in COVID-19 (dated by TCRdb to 2018 to 2020). Study-level background: Collaborator samples came from the United States, Italy and Spain and covered acute and convalescent phases of COVID-19. The prospective study material was composed of cDNA or gDNA derived from T cells, B-cell-depleted T cells, or PBMCs. Deeply sampled blood TCRbeta repertoires from subjects exposed to, actively infected with, or recovered from COVID-19 were included in the dataset. The repertoires were released in a freely available public database intended as a resource for research on the immune response to SARS-CoV-2. The samples were drawn from two sources: the first 160 participants of the ongoing ImmuneRACE study, and over 1,000 subjects contributed by 6 global collaborators. The sample metadata nearly always contained a de-identified subject ID, COVID-19 status, age in years and sex. HLA class I and class II types, where available, came from metadata supplied by the sample provider rather than from assay-based typing.

The immunoSEQ Assay, a bias-controlled multiplex PCR, was used to amplify TCRbeta CDR3 regions from genomic DNA. The authors' analysis ran thus. Nucleated cell counts per sample were estimated from amplification of reference gene primers within the assay. Sequence reads were collapsed and filtered to measure the absolute abundance of every unique TCRbeta CDR3 rearrangement. For each sample, productive Simpson clonality was calculated as the square root of Simpson's diversity index across productive rearrangements. The immuneACCESS repertoire file appears here via TCRdb, limited to in-frame rearrangements. These files lack a portion of the clones; in checked studies, under half of the deficit traces to unresolved V genes, and the cause of the others is not known. For V, J and clone size, that table is used; D and trimming come from the DNA. Counted in this sample were 230,000 or so clones; roughly 82% of them appeared once. The biggest ten clones account for approximately 2% of the sample.

The CDR3 measures 14 amino acids from cysteine to phenylalanine. CDR3 DNA is the only sequence kept; it has 42 bases, read in frame from the first base. The CDR1 and CDR2 encoded by the germline V gene are SNHLY and FYNNEI. The junction carries 12 bases between V and J, which are trimmed by 1 base and 5 bases respectively. Samples from volunteer blood donors who had recovered from COVID-19 were contributed by a second Seattle source. The collaborating institutions used their own protocols to collect whole blood in K2EDTA tubes. Collaborator samples were shipped for TCRbeta analysis as frozen whole blood, isolated PBMCs, or DNA extracted from either sample type. General findings and caveats noted by the study authors: The amount of clinical and demographic metadata varied by source and participant and was provided uncurated.

The chain joins TRBV2 to TRBJ2-7; the D gene identity is not certain. Source material: peripheral blood. This sequence originates from a middle-aged man who had recovered from COVID-19. The DNA sequence is as follows: TGTGCCAGCAGTGAAGTCCCCACAGTTAACGAGCAGTACTTC. It is translated as CASSEVPTVNEQYF.